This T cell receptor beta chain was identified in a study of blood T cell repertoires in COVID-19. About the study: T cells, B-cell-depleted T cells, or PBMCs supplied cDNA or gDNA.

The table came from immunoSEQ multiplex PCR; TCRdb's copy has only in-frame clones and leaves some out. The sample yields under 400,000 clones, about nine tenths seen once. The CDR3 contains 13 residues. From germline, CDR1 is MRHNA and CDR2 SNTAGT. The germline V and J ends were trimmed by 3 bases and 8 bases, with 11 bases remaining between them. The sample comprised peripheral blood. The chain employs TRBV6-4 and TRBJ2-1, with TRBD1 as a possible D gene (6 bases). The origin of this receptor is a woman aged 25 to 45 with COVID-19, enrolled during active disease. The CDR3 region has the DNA TGTGCCAGCAGTGAACAGGGTAACGATGAGCAGTTCTTC. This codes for CASSEQGNDEQFF.